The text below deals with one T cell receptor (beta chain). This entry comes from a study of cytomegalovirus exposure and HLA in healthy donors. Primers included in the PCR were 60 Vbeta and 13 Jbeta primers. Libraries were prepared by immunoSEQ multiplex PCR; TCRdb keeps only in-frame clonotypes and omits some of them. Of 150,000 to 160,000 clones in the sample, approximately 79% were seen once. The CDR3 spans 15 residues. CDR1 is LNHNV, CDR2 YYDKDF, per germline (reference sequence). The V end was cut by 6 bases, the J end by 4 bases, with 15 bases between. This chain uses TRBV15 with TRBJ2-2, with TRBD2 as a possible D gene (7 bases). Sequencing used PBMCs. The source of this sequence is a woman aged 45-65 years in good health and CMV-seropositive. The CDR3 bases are TGTGCCACCAGAACAGGGAGGGAGGGCACCGGGGAGCTGTTTTTT. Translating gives CATRTGREGTGELFF.